These 25 T cell receptor beta chains share one sample of origin, sequenced in a study of blood T cell repertoires in COVID-19 (dated by TCRdb to about 2020). Libraries were made using the immunoSEQ multiplex PCR assay. Drawn from immuneACCESS, this table holds only the in-frame rearrangements with V and J called that TCRdb kept. Clones are partly lost; checked studies trace under half to an unresolved V gene and leave the rest unexplained. Present in this sample are some 150,000 clones, 70% to 90% of which were seen just once. The biggest ten clones account for 13% of the sample. Sample: peripheral blood. The source of these receptors is a man in his sixties with active or convalescent COVID-19.

This clone appeared a few times. This sequence joins TRBV5-1 and TRBJ2-7, with TRBD2 identical over 7 bases. This CDR3 spans 14 amino acids. Germline V gives CDR1 SGHRS, CDR2 YFSETQ. V was pared by 4 bases and J by 3 bases, with 7 bases of the junction left unmatched. The CDR3 DNA reads as TGCGCCAGCAGCGCCGGGACTAATTTCTACGAGCAGTACTTC. As protein: CASSAGTNFYEQYF.

The rearrangement uses TRBV6-2 or TRBV6-3 and TRBJ2-3, with no clear D. The germline CDR1 and CDR2 sequences are MNHEY and SVGEGT. V lost 6 bases and J lost 6, with 16 bases in between. This CDR3 has 14 amino acids. The CDR3 bases are TGTGCCAGCAGCTCTAACCGAGGTTCTGATACGCAGTATTTT. It specifies CASSSNRGSDTQYF.

The chain has TRBV7-3 and TRBJ2-1, with 11 bases matching TRBD2. Trimming cost V 5 bases and J 7 bases; bases outside gene matches: 4. CDR3 length equals 14 residues. Germline assignment: CDR1 SGHTA and CDR2 FQGTGA. The CDR3 nucleotides read TGTGCCAGCAGCACTAGCGGGAGTGAGAATGAGCAGTTCTTC. Its translation: CASSTSGSENEQFF.

This CDR3 is CASSYQFGGSGQETQYF. DNA of the CDR3: TGTGCCAGCAGTTACCAATTCGGGGGTAGTGGACAAGAGACCCAGTACTTC. The V and J genes are TRBV6-2 or TRBV6-3 and TRBJ2-5; D perhaps matches TRBD2 (6 bases). Looked up from germline, CDR1 is MNHEY and CDR2 is SVGEGT. V was trimmed by 2 bases and J by 2 bases, leaving 18 bases between them. The CDR3 has 17 residues.

This clone was seen more than once but under ten times. The J gene is TRBJ2-3, the V gene TRBV28; TRBD1 might be the D (6 bases). CDR1 and CDR2 from the germline V gene are MDHEN and SYDVKM. This CDR3 comprises 17 residues. The V end was cut by 2 bases, the J end by 2 bases, with 17 bases between. The chain's CDR3 is CASSLSGGLPSTDTQYF. The CDR3 bases are TGTGCCAGCAGTTTAAGTGGGGGCCTCCCCTCCACAGATACGCAGTATTTT.

The genes are TRBV5-4 and TRBJ1-4; 7 bases fit TRBD1. Germline V gene data show CDR1 as SGHNT and CDR2 as YYREEE (reference sequence). The CDR3 is made up of 15 amino acids. The trim removed 4 bases at V and 3 bases at J, leaving 6 bases unmatched. The CDR3 DNA follows: TGTGCCAGCAGCCACAGGGACAGCTCTAATGAAAAACTGTTTTTT. It translates to CASSHRDSSNEKLFF.

This chain uses TRBV6-5 with TRBJ1-1, with D possibly being TRBD1 (5 bases). Germline CDR1 MNHEY, CDR2 SVGAGI. The CDR3 has 14 amino acids. With 0 bases removed from V and 7 bases from J, the gap between germline ends came to 12 bases. CDR3 in amino acids: CASSYSTGDLEAFF. CDR3 DNA: TGTGCCAGCAGTTACTCAACAGGAGACCTTGAAGCTTTCTTT.

This rearrangement joins TRBV29-1 to TRBJ1-4; TRBD1 aligns across 8 bases. CDR1 SQVTM and CDR2 ANQGSEA come from the germline V gene. V was pared by 4 bases and J by 0 bases, with 1 base of the junction left unmatched. The CDR3 is made up of 14 amino acids. The CDR3 loop reads CSVVQGATNEKLFF. The CDR3 DNA reads TGCAGCGTTGTACAGGGGGCAACTAATGAAAAACTGTTTTTT.

The chain couples TRBV28 to TRBJ2-2, with 7 bases that match TRBD1. The CDR3 totals 18 residues. Trimming took 5 bases from V and 3 from J; bases not matched to a gene: 15. Germline V CDR1 and CDR2: MDHEN, SYDVKM. The chain's CDR3 is CASSPPLGTAGDTGELFF. CDR3 in DNA: TGTGCCAGCAGTCCCCCTTTAGGGACAGCTGGGGACACCGGGGAGCTGTTTTTT.

V usage is TRBV27 and J usage is TRBJ1-5, with 7 bases aligning to TRBD1. The germline CDR1 and CDR2 sequences are MNHEY and SMNVEV (reference sequence). The J segment lost 7 bases and the V segment lost 3 bases, leaving 6 bases of the junction unmatched. The length of the CDR3 is 14 residues. CDR3 coding DNA: TGTGCCAGCAGTTTGACAGGGTTGCGACAGCCCCAGCATTTT. Translated: CASSLTGLRQPQHF.

For this clone: The junction departs from the called germline gene at one end, perhaps through a read error. The chain joins TRBV27 to TRBJ2-1; 9 bases match TRBD2. The CDR3 runs 15 residues. Germline V gene data show CDR1 as MNHEY and CDR2 as SMNVEV (reference sequence). The CDR3 DNA reads as TGTGCCAGCACTTTAGCGGGAGCCCTCCTCAATGAGCAGTTCTTC. This encodes CASTLAGALLNEQFF.

This clone was picked up a small number of times. The rearrangement joins TRBV5-1 to TRBJ2-7; TRBD1 matches at 9 bases. CDR3 size: 15 residues. J gave up 2 bases and V 4 bases, and 7 bases lay outside the gene matches. Germline CDR1 is SGHRS and CDR2 is YFSETQ. The CDR3: CASSDRDRATYEQYF. The CDR3 DNA is TGCGCCAGCAGCGACCGGGACAGGGCGACCTACGAGCAGTACTTC. Combining the CDR3 with reference TRBV5-1 and TRBJ2-7 gives the whole variable domain KAGVTQTPRYLIKTRGQQVTLSCSPISGHRSVSWYQQTPGQGLQFLFEYFSETQRNKGNFPGRFSGRQFSNSRSEMNVSTLELGDSALYLCASSDRDRATYEQYFGPGTRLTVT.

This chain links TRBV6-5 with TRBJ2-1; D unclear. V lost 10 bases and J 5 bases, leaving 21 bases between the germline ends. Germline assignment: CDR1 MNHEY and CDR2 SVGAGI. This CDR3 has 15 residues. This CDR3 is CANRQDCRLNNEQFF. CDR3 DNA sequence: TGTGCCAACAGACAAGACTGTCGGCTAAACAATGAGCAGTTCTTC.

The gene calls are TRBV30 and TRBJ1-4, with 7 positions matching TRBD1. The CDR3 loop spans 15 amino acids. Trimming cost V 1 base and J 7 bases; bases outside gene matches: 9. The germline gives CDR1 GTSNPN, CDR2 SVGIG (reference sequence). In DNA, the CDR3 is TGTGCCTGGAGTGGACGGAGACAGGGTAGTGAAAAACTGTTTTTT. Its translation: CAWSGRRQGSEKLFF.

V is TRBV9 and J is TRBJ1-1; tentative D call: TRBD1 (5 bases). This CDR3 has 15 residues. V gave up 4 bases and J gave up 0 bases, with 13 bases separating them. Germline V gene sequence: CDR1 SGDLS, CDR2 YYNGEE. The CDR3 DNA reads as TGTGCCAGCAGCCCGGGGGTTTTCATGAACACTGAAGCTTTCTTT. Protein: CASSPGVFMNTEAFF.

The chain carries TRBV4-3 and TRBJ1-2, with D perhaps TRBD1 (5 bases). The CDR3 contains 12 residues. The germline gives CDR1 LGHNA, CDR2 YSLEER. V was pared by 8 bases and J by 2 bases, with 9 bases between. CDR3 sequence (DNA): TGCGCCAGCGGTGGGGGGAACTATGGCTACACCTTC. It yields the protein CASGGGNYGYTF.

The chain uses TRBV27 and TRBJ1-6; D unclear. CDR3 length: 14 residues. Trimming stripped 5 bases from V and 7 bases from J, with 12 bases between. The germline V gene encodes CDR1 MNHEY and CDR2 SMNVEV (reference sequence). CDR3 sequence reads: CASSPLAVNSPLHF. CDR3 coding DNA: TGTGCCAGCAGTCCGCTGGCGGTGAATTCACCCCTCCACTTT.

This chain joins TRBV14 and TRBJ1-1; D is ambiguous. This CDR3 spans 13 amino acids. Germline CDR1 is SGHDN and CDR2 is FVKESK. Trimming stripped 5 bases from V and 0 bases from J, with 7 bases between. The DNA for the CDR3 is TGTGCCAGCAGCATACACATGAACACTGAAGCTTTCTTT. Residues: CASSIHMNTEAFF.

The rearrangement uses TRBV7-2 and TRBJ1-2, with TRBD1 identical over 8 bases. The V segment lost 6 bases and the J segment 4 bases; nucleotides outside the gene matches: 7. The CDR3 consists of 14 residues. The germline gives CDR1 SGHTA, CDR2 FQGNSA. CDR3 nucleotides: TGTGCCAGCAGATCCGGGACAGGCCTCTATGGCTACACCTTC. It specifies CASRSGTGLYGYTF.

The chain is built from TRBV27 and TRBJ2-5; 8 bases map to TRBD2. The germline V gene has CDR1 MNHEY and CDR2 SMNVEV (reference sequence). The J segment lost 0 bases and the V segment lost 9 bases, leaving 3 bases of the junction unmatched. This CDR3 spans 13 amino acids. CDR3: CASRLANQETQYF. The DNA of the CDR3 is TGTGCCAGTCGACTAGCGAACCAAGAGACCCAGTACTTC.

V gene TRBV5-6 combines with J gene TRBJ1-1; D uncertain. V lost 1 base and J lost 8, with 6 bases in between. Per germline, CDR1 SGHDT and CDR2 YYEEEE. There are 11 residues in the CDR3. CDR3 loop: CASSLSREAFF. CDR3 in DNA: TGTGCCAGCAGCTTGTCGAGGGAAGCTTTCTTT. Supplemented by reference TRBV5-6 and TRBJ1-1, the full variable domain reads DAGVTQSPTHLIKTRGQQVTLRCSPKSGHDTVSWYQQALGQGPQFIFQYYEEEERQRGNFPDRFSGHQFPNYSSELNVNALLLGDSALYLCASSLSREAFFGQGTRLTVV.

The gene calls are TRBV5-4 and TRBJ2-1, with TRBD2 identical over 8 bases. V trimming: 0 bases; J trimming: 8 bases; junction bases outside the gene matches: 10. The CDR3 runs to 16 residues. Per the germline V gene, CDR1 is SGHNT and CDR2 is YYREEE (reference sequence). The DNA for the CDR3 is TGTGCCAGCAGCTTGGAACCCGGGACTAGTGTCTATGAGCAGTTCTTC. This codes for CASSLEPGTSVYEQFF.

This chain connects TRBV19 to TRBJ1-4, with D possibly matching TRBD1 (5 bases). This CDR3 spans 15 amino acids. Germline CDR1 and CDR2: LNHDA and SQIVND (reference sequence). The V and J ends lost 10 bases and 8 bases respectively, with 23 bases between them. Here the CDR3 reads CATASGGAGREKLFF. CDR3 DNA sequence: TGTGCCACCGCTTCCGGCGGGGCCGGAAGAGAAAAACTGTTTTTT.

The chain carries TRBV19 and TRBJ1-1, with 9 nucleotides matching TRBD1. Germline V gene lookup returns CDR1 LNHDA and CDR2 SQIVND (reference sequence). The CDR3 spans 13 residues. V shed 4 bases, J shed 11 bases, and the junction held 8 bases outside the gene matches. CDR3 loop: CASSKGQGRQAFF. The CDR3 nucleotides read TGTGCCAGTAGTAAGGGACAGGGAAGACAGGCTTTCTTT.

The chain employs TRBV6-6 and TRBJ1-5, with D uncertain. CDR1 is MNHNY and CDR2 is SVGAGI in the germline V gene (reference sequence). This CDR3 is 13 amino acids long. The V end lost 4 bases, the J end lost 2 bases, and 6 bases lay between the germline ends. Written as DNA, the CDR3 is TGTGCCAGCAGTTCGAGGGGCAATCAGCCCCAGCATTTT. This codes for CASSSRGNQPQHF.